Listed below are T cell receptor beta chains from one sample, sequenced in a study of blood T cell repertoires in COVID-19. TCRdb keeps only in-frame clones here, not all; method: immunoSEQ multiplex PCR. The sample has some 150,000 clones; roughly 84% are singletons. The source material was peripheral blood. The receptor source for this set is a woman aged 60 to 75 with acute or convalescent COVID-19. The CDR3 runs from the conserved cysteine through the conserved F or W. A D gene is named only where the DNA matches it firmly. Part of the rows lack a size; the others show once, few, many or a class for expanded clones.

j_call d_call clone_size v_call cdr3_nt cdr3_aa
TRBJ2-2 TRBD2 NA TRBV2 TGTGCCAGCAGGGGACTAGACCCGAACACCGGGGAGCTGTTTTTT CASRGLDPNTGELFF
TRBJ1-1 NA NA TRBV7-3 TGTGCCAGCAGCTTAAAACGGAGTGGAAACACTGAAGCTTTCTTT CASSLKRSGNTEAFF
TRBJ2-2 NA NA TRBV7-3 TGTGCCAGCAGCTTAACGTCGGGTAGCGGCAGAGGAACCGGGGAGCTGTTTTTT CASSLTSGSGRGTGELFF
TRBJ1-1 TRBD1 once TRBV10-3 TGTGCCATCATCTCGGGACAGGGGGCGGGGAACACTGAAGCTTTCTTT CAIISGQGAGNTEAFF
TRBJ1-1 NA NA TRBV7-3 TGTGCCAGCAGCTTAGGGGCCGTGATGAACACTGAAGCTTTCTTT CASSLGAVMNTEAFF
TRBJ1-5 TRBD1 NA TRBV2 TGTGCCAGCAGCGGGACAGGGGTCAGTCAGCCCCAGCATTTT CASSGTGVSQPQHF
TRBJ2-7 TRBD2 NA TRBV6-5 TGTGCCAGCAGTTACTCCCTAGCGGGGGGGTACGAGCAGTACTTC CASSYSLAGGYEQYF
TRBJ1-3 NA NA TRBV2 TGTGCCAGCAGTTACGAGGGCCCTACCTCTGGAAACACCATATATTTT CASSYEGPTSGNTIYF
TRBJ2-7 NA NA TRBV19 TGTGCCAGTAGTTCTCAGACCGGGGTACACGAGCAGTACTTC CASSSQTGVHEQYF
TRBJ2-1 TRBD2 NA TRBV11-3 TGTGCCAGCAGCTTAGAGCCATTAGCGGGAGTACAGCAGTTCTTC CASSLEPLAGVQQFF
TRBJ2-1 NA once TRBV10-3 TGTGCCATCAGCGGGGCTGGCGGCGGGGATGAGCAGTTCTTC CAISGAGGGDEQFF
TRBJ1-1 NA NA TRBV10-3 TGTGCCACCAGAGGGCGGACAGCGAACACTGAAGCTTTCTTT CATRGRTANTEAFF
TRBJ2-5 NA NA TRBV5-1 TGCGCCAGCAGCTTGAAGCCGGGAGCGAGCGAGACCCAGTACTTC CASSLKPGASETQYF
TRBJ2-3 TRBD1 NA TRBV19 TGTGCCAGTAGTATTCGGACAGGTCTTCGACCAGATACGCAGTATTTT CASSIRTGLRPDTQYF
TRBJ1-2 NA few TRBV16 TGTGCCAGCACCAGAGGGACCAGGGGCGGTGGCTACACCTTC CASTRGTRGGGYTF
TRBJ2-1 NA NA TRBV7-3 TGTGCCAGCAGCCCAATAGCGGATACCTACAATGAGCAGTTCTTC CASSPIADTYNEQFF
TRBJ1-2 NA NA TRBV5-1 TGCGCCAGCAGCTTGGGCAGTGACTATGGCTACACCTTC CASSLGSDYGYTF
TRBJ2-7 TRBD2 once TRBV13 TGTGCCAGCAGCGACGGACTAGCGGGATTAGGATTCCACGAGCAGTACTTC CASSDGLAGLGFHEQYF
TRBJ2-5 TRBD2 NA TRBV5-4 TGTGCCAGCAGCGCCCCTTCGGGAGGGGAGCTAAAGAGGACCCAGTACTTC CASSAPSGGELKRTQYF
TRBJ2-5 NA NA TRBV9 TGTGCCAGCAGCCCCAAATTGGAGAGCGGGGAGACCCAGTACTTC CASSPKLESGETQYF
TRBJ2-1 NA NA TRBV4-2 TGTGCCAGCAGCCAAGGAGGGGGTAGGAATGAGCAGTTCTTC CASSQGGGRNEQFF
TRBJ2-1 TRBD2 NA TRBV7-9 TGTGCCAGCACCGCCGGGACTAGCGGGAGCTACAATGAGCAGTTCTTC CASTAGTSGSYNEQFF
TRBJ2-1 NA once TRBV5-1 TGCGCCAGCAGCACCCGACTAGGGGTTAGCGATGAGCAGTTCTTC CASSTRLGVSDEQFF
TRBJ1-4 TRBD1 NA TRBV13 TGTGCCAGCACTCTAGAGGGGACAGGGGAAAAACTGTTTTTT CASTLEGTGEKLFF
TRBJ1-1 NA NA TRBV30 TGTGCCTGGAGTGTAATAGACTTCGGACAGCTGAACACTGAAGCTTTCTTT CAWSVIDFGQLNTEAFF
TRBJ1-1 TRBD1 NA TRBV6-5 TGTGCCAGCAGTTACGGGACAGAACCATACACTGAAGCTTTCTTT CASSYGTEPYTEAFF
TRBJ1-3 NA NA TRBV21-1 TGTGCCAGCACCGAGGGGAGGGGAAACACCATATATTTT CASTEGRGNTIYF
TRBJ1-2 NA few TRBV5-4 TGTGCCAGCAGCTTGGTACACCGAAACTATGGCTACACCTTC CASSLVHRNYGYTF
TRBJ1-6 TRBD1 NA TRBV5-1 TGCGCCAGCAGGGGAGACAGGGGGGGTTCACCCCTCCACTTT CASRGDRGGSPLHF
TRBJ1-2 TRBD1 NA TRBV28 TGTGCCAGCAGTTATCCAGGGGGGTCCTATGGCTACACCTTC CASSYPGGSYGYTF
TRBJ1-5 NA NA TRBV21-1 TGTGCCAGCAGCAAACCAAGGACAGGGGGCAATCAGCCCCAGCATTTT CASSKPRTGGNQPQHF
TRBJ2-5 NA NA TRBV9 TGTGCCAGCAGCCCCCTATGGTACCAAGAGACCCAGTACTTC CASSPLWYQETQYF
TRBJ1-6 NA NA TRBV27 TGTGCCAGCAGTTATCTGGGGCAGGGCGACTATAATTCACCCCTCCACTTT CASSYLGQGDYNSPLHF
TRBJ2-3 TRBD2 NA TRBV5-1 TGCGCCAGCAGCGCAACTAGCGGGACGGCAGATACGCAGTATTTT CASSATSGTADTQYF
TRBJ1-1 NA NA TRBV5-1 TGCGCCAGCAGCTTAACGACTGGGAACACTGAAGCTTTCTTT CASSLTTGNTEAFF
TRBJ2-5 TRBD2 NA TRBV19 TGTGCCAGTAGTATAGTGGGAGGGGAAGAGACCCAGTACTTC CASSIVGGEETQYF
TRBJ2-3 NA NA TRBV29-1 TGCAGCGCCTCGACAGACTCCACAGATACGCAGTATTTT CSASTDSTDTQYF
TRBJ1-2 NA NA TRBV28 TGTGCCAGCCTTACAGGGTATTATGGCTACACCTTC CASLTGYYGYTF
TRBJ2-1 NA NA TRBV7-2 TGTGCCAGCAGCTTAGTGGCGCTCATGAGGGATGAGCAGTTCTTC CASSLVALMRDEQFF
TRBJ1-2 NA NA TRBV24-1 TGTGCCACCAGTGATTTAGCGGGGATGCTGAACTATGGCTACACCTTC CATSDLAGMLNYGYTF
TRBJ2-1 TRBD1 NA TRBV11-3 TGTGCCAGCAGCAACCGGGACAGAAGTGAGCAGTTCTTC CASSNRDRSEQFF
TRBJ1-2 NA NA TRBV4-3 TGCGCCAGCAGCCAATATGCAATCGGGACACCAAACTATGGCTACACCTTC CASSQYAIGTPNYGYTF
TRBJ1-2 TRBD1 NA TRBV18 TGTGCCAGCTCGCAGGACAGGGTATTAGTGTATGGCTACACCTTC CASSQDRVLVYGYTF
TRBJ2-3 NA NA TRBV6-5 TGTGCCAGCAGTTACGGATCAGGTGTTGCAGATACGCAGTATTTT CASSYGSGVADTQYF
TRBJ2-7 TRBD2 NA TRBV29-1 TGCAGCGTCGGGACTAGCGGGAGAACAGCGCCCTACGAGCAGTACTTC CSVGTSGRTAPYEQYF
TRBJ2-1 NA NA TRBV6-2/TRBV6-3 TGTGCCAGCAGTTCCCGAGGACAGATCTCCTACAATGAGCAGTTCTTC CASSSRGQISYNEQFF
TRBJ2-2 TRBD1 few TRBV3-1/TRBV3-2 TGTGCCAGCAGTTACAGGACAGGCATTTACACCGGGGAGCTGTTTTTT CASSYRTGIYTGELFF
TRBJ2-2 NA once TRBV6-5 TGTGCCAGCAGTTCAAACACCGGGGAGCTGTTTTTT CASSSNTGELFF
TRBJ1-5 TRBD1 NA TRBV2 TGTGCCAGCAGCGAGGGTCGACCGGGACAGGGGCTTCGACCCCAGCATTTT CASSEGRPGQGLRPQHF
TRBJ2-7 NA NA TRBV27 TGTGCCAGCGGGCCTCTGACCCCCTCCGAGCAGTACTTC CASGPLTPSEQYF
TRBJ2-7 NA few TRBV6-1 TGTGCCAGCAGTGAATCGGTGTCCTACGAGCAGTACTTC CASSESVSYEQYF
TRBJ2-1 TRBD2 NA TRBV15 TGTGCCACCAGCAGAGAGTCCGGCGGGAGGGCAAATGAGCAGTTCTTC CATSRESGGRANEQFF
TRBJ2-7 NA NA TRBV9 TGTGCCAGCAGCGTATCATCTTCAGCGCCCTACGAGCAGTACTTC CASSVSSSAPYEQYF
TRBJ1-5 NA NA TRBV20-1 TGCAGTGCTAGTGGTATTTATAGCAATCAGCCCCAGCATTTT CSASGIYSNQPQHF
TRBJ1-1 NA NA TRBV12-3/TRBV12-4 TGTGCCAGCAACACTCAGGGGTCCACTGAAGCTTTCTTT CASNTQGSTEAFF
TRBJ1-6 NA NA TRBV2 TGTGCCAGCTTCCGGGGGGCGGCTTCACCCCTCCACTTT CASFRGAASPLHF
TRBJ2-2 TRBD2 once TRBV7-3 TGTGCCAGCAGCTCGTACGGCGGGGGGACCGGGGAGCTGTTTTTT CASSSYGGGTGELFF
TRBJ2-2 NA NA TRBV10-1 TGCGCCAGTATTTGTACCGGGGAGCTGTTTTTT CASICTGELFF
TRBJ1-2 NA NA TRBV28 TGTGCCAGCAGCTCGGGGAGTCTCCACGCGGGCTACACCTTC CASSSGSLHAGYTF